This TCR beta chain was recorded in a study of regulatory T cells in long-lasting Graves disease. The TCR beta library used iRepertoire HTBI primers with Arm-PCR amplification of CDR3. TCRdb fed the multiplex PCR reads into MiXCR, producing one record per CDR3 protein. Of fewer than 350,000 distinct CDR3 sequences listed, over 15% were seen once; the top ten hold about 39%. Time point indicated: newly diagnosed GD, antithyroid drugs for less than 3 months. With RNA extracted from PBMCs as input, the TCR library was made. A word on this clonotype: It differs at one base from a far larger clone, so likely a read error.

The starting material was peripheral blood mononuclear cells (PBMCs), obtained at new diagnosis, from a patient treated with antithyroid drugs. The receptor comes from a female donor with Graves disease.

The CDR3 spells CASSYYGGRAYNEQFF. CDR3 nucleotide sequence: TGTGCCAGCAGCTATTACGGCGGGAGGGCCTACAATGAGCAGTTCTTC. V gene TRBV7-2 combines with J gene TRBJ2-7, with 9 bases fitting TRBD2. Gene TRBJ2-1 matches the end of the DNA better, so the J call may be wrong. The CDR3 contains 16 residues. Germline lookup yields CDR1 SGHTA and CDR2 FQGNSA.